This T cell receptor beta chain emerged from a study of blood T cell repertoires in COVID-19. Study at large: Samples taken during acute and convalescent COVID-19 were collected in the United States, Italy and Spain.

In the original workflow: Estimated nucleated cell counts came from reference gene primer amplification. Only in-frame clones appear in the TCRdb table, and some are missing; sequencing was by immunoSEQ multiplex PCR. The V and J calls and clone size come from that table; D and trimming were worked out from the DNA. The sample carries tens of thousands of clones, around 93% recorded once. The ends lost 3 bases at V and 2 bases at J; junction bases unmatched: 5. The CDR3 sequence is 14 residues long. In germline, CDR1 is SGHDT, CDR2 YYEEEE. This chain links TRBV5-6 with TRBJ2-7, with TRBD1 matching over 7 bases. Sequenced material: peripheral blood. The source is a human donor with active COVID-19. The donor label of this sample is uncertain. This CDR3 is CASSWGQLPYEQYF. Written as DNA, the CDR3 is TGTGCCAGCAGCTGGGGACAGCTGCCCTACGAGCAGTACTTC. Looking up the rest from reference TRBV5-6 and TRBJ2-7 gives the full variable domain: DAGVTQSPTHLIKTRGQQVTLRCSPKSGHDTVSWYQQALGQGPQFIFQYYEEEERQRGNFPDRFSGHQFPNYSSELNVNALLLGDSALYLCASSWGQLPYEQYFGPGTRLTVT.